This TCR beta chain was captured in a study of T cell repertoires in cytomegalovirus infection. Study background: Recently identified HLA-C-restricted and well-studied HLA-B-restricted CMV epitopes were used. Shared public TCR beta signatures pointed to both CMV infection and a matching HLA type. Study-wide results and caveats: CMV-specific TCR beta clonotypes restricted by HLA-C dominated the ex vivo response. Public TCR beta family frequency separated CMV-and-HLA carriers, including in an independent cohort.

TCRdb fed the reads into MiXCR, producing one record per CDR3 protein. The table lists hundreds of thousands of distinct CDR3 sequences, about 39% of them singletons. This clonotype was counted between two and nine times. Its antigen remains unknown. CDR3 length: 13 amino acids. V was clipped by 5 bases and J by 4 bases, with 11 bases between them. This sample comprised cultured PBMCs, obtained from culture after CMV antigen stimulation. The receptor's source is a human donor in good health (CMV status not recorded). Some clones in this sample may be carry-over from other donors' samples. The J gene is TRBJ1-1, the V gene TRBV12-3 or TRBV12-4; no definite D call. CDR3 sequence: CASSPWDITEAFF. CDR3 bases: TGTGCCAGCAGTCCATGGGATATCACTGAAGCTTTCTTT.